These T cell receptor beta chains were read from a single sample in a study of blood T cell repertoires in COVID-19. Assay used: immunoSEQ multiplex PCR; TCRdb lists only in-frame clones, some missing. The sample shows about 170,000 clones, 70% to 90% of them seen only once. Sequencing was done on a sample of PBMCs or T cells enriched from blood (not recorded which). The source of these receptors is a woman in her forties or fifties who had recovered from COVID-19. CDR3s include the opening cysteine and the closing phenylalanine or tryptophan. D genes are given only for firm matches. Part of the rows lack a size; the others show once, few, many or a class for expanded clones.

>TRBD1|.|TRBV7-3|TRBJ2-1
CASSPGTGGYNEQFF
TGTGCCAGCAGCCCAGGGACAGGGGGCTACAATGAGCAGTTCTTC
>.|once|TRBV30|TRBJ2-1
CAWSALYRGWYEQFF
TGTGCCTGGAGTGCGCTTTATCGAGGGTGGTATGAGCAGTTCTTC
>.|.|TRBV30|TRBJ2-3
CAWSGGDTQYF
TGTGCCTGGAGCGGCGGGGATACGCAGTATTTT
>.|.|TRBV19|TRBJ1-1
CASTPRGLRGTEAFF
TGTGCCAGTACCCCACGAGGGTTGCGGGGCACTGAAGCTTTCTTT
>.|.|TRBV7-9|TRBJ1-2
CASSFPPTEGYGYTF
TGTGCCAGCAGTTTCCCCCCGACAGAAGGGTATGGCTACACCTTC
>TRBD1|.|TRBV6-5|TRBJ1-1
CASSPGTANTEAFF
TGTGCCAGCAGTCCCGGGACAGCGAACACTGAAGCTTTCTTT
>TRBD2|.|TRBV5-4|TRBJ2-3
CASRRGLPETDTQYF
TGTGCCAGCAGGCGGGGACTACCCGAAACGGATACGCAGTATTTT
>.|.|TRBV10-3|TRBJ2-1
CAIAYRDEQFF
TGTGCCATCGCCTACAGGGATGAGCAGTTCTTC
>.|.|TRBV18|TRBJ1-1
CASSQARYTEAFF
TGTGCCAGCTCACAGGCCAGGTACACTGAAGCTTTCTTT
>.|.|TRBV6-1|TRBJ1-2
CASSEEGGFNYGYTF
TGTGCCAGCAGTGAAGAGGGAGGCTTTAACTATGGCTACACCTTC
>.|.|TRBV7-8|TRBJ2-1
CASSRTDNEQFF
TGTGCCAGCAGCAGGACAGACAATGAGCAGTTCTTC
>TRBD2|.|TRBV11-3|TRBJ2-3
CASSPALAGGREQYF
TGTGCCAGCAGCCCCGCGTTAGCGGGGGGCCGGGAGCAGTATTTT
>TRBD1|few|TRBV6-5|TRBJ1-5
CASSYGQASNQPQHF
TGTGCCAGCAGTTATGGACAGGCTAGCAATCAGCCCCAGCATTTT
>.|.|TRBV28|TRBJ2-2
CASTLPVTGELFF
TGTGCCAGCACCTTACCAGTCACCGGGGAGCTGTTTTTT
>.|.|TRBV4-1|TRBJ1-1
CASSPGGARRTEAFF
TGCGCCAGCAGCCCCGGAGGGGCTAGGCGGACTGAAGCTTTCTTT
>TRBD1|.|TRBV15|TRBJ2-5
CATSARTGQETQYF
TGTGCCACCAGCGCCCGGACAGGCCAAGAGACCCAGTACTTC
>TRBD1|.|TRBV9|TRBJ1-3
CASSVEGRGIDTIYF
TGTGCCAGCAGCGTAGAGGGCAGGGGGATAGACACCATATATTTT
>.|.|TRBV7-2|TRBJ1-1
CASSHGVQTNTEAFF
TGTGCCAGCAGCCACGGGGTCCAAACGAACACTGAAGCTTTCTTT
>.|.|TRBV28|TRBJ1-2
CASSFGPFREKTVASNYGYTF
TGTGCCAGCAGTTTTGGCCCCTTCAGAGAAAAGACAGTCGCCTCTAACTATGGCTACACCTTC
>.|.|TRBV6-5|TRBJ1-2
CASSYGSFYGYTF
TGTGCCAGCAGTTACGGGAGTTTCTATGGCTACACCTTC
>TRBD1|.|TRBV5-1|TRBJ2-1
CASRAGQGNNEQFF
TGCGCCAGCAGGGCGGGACAGGGAAACAATGAGCAGTTCTTC
>.|.|TRBV19|TRBJ2-3
CATRSGTDTQYF
TGTGCCACTCGTAGCGGCACAGATACGCAGTATTTT
>.|once|TRBV30|TRBJ1-6
CAWSVGRQDSPLHF
TGTGCCTGGAGTGTGGGGAGGCAAGACTCACCCCTCCACTTT
>TRBD2|.|TRBV29-1|TRBJ2-5
CSVETSGIQETQYF
TGCAGCGTTGAGACTAGCGGGATCCAAGAGACCCAGTACTTC
>TRBD2|.|TRBV30|TRBJ2-3
CAWVKRGGTDTQYF
TGTGCCTGGGTAAAGCGGGGGGGCACAGATACGCAGTATTTT
>TRBD1|.|TRBV7-8|TRBJ1-2
CASSFGTDYGYTF
TGTGCCAGCAGCTTCGGGACAGACTATGGCTACACCTTC
>.|.|TRBV3-1/TRBV3-2|TRBJ1-5
CASSQALRSNQPQHF
TGTGCCAGCAGCCAAGCCCTTCGGAGCAATCAGCCCCAGCATTTT
>.|.|TRBV7-9|TRBJ1-5
CASSLDGRENQPQHF
TGTGCCAGCAGCTTAGACGGACGGGAAAATCAGCCCCAGCATTTT
>TRBD2|.|TRBV30|TRBJ2-1
CACYLAGGLKNEQFF
TGTGCCTGTTACCTAGCGGGAGGGCTAAAGAATGAGCAGTTCTTC
>.|.|TRBV11-2|TRBJ2-2
CASSPFGVGKTGELFF
TGTGCCAGCAGCCCCTTCGGAGTCGGTAAAACCGGGGAGCTGTTTTTT
>.|few|TRBV29-1|TRBJ1-2
CSVEEVAGGGGYGYTF
TGCAGCGTTGAAGAGGTAGCCGGTGGAGGTGGCTATGGCTACACCTTC
>TRBD1|.|TRBV27|TRBJ1-1
CASSSGTGGFGTEAFF
TGTGCCAGCAGTTCCGGGACAGGGGGCTTCGGCACTGAAGCTTTCTTT
>.|few|TRBV20-1|TRBJ1-1
CSASNRRGVTEAFF
TGCAGTGCTAGTAATCGCAGGGGTGTCACTGAAGCTTTCTTT